The 8 T cell receptor beta chains in this list originate from one sample, sequenced in a study of cytomegalovirus exposure and HLA in healthy donors. Researchers ran the PCR with 60 Vbeta and 13 Jbeta primers. Sequencing was performed with immunoSEQ multiplex PCR; in TCRdb, only in-frame clones are kept and a portion is missing. This table has around 50,000 clones, approximately 84% appearing once. Sequenced input: PBMCs. Receptor source: a man aged 45-65 years in good health and CMV-seronegative.

This chain uses TRBV9 with TRBJ1-2; TRBD1 aligns across 8 bases. The CDR3 consists of 15 residues. The germline V gene encodes CDR1 SGDLS and CDR2 YYNGEE. J gave up 6 bases and V 0 bases, and 7 bases lay outside the gene matches. Here the CDR3 reads CASSVEEGQANGYTF. The CDR3 coding sequence is TGTGCCAGCAGCGTAGAAGAGGGACAGGCGAATGGCTACACCTTC.

This chain connects TRBV21-1 to TRBJ1-5. TRBV21-1 has pseudogene status. The CDR3 has 11 amino acids. In DNA form, the CDR3 reads TGTGCCAGCAGCACGCGGGACTCCGCGGATTTT. Residues: CASSTRDSADF.

J is TRBJ1-2 and V is TRBV19; 9 bases fit TRBD1. Germline V lookup: CDR1 LNHDA, CDR2 SQIVND (reference sequence). CDR3 length equals 14 residues. The ends lost 5 bases at V and 6 bases at J; junction bases unmatched: 7. CDR3 residues: CASSPGQGYHGYTF. The CDR3 DNA follows: TGTGCCAGTAGTCCGGGACAGGGATATCATGGCTACACCTTC.

The chain employs TRBV6-4 and TRBJ2-3, with TRBD2 matching 9 bases. CDR3 length: 16 residues. The V gene end was trimmed by 3 bases and the J gene end by 0 bases; junction bases not matched to a gene: 4. In germline, CDR1 is MRHNA, CDR2 SNTAGT. The CDR3 loop reads CASSEERGVSTDTQYF. DNA for the CDR3: TGTGCCAGCAGTGAAGAGCGGGGGGTTAGCACAGATACGCAGTATTTT.

The V and J genes are TRBV6-6 and TRBJ1-3, with D hard to call. Germline V CDR1 and CDR2: MNHNY, SVGAGI (reference sequence). Trimming cost V 2 bases and J 0 bases, with 5 bases left between them. This CDR3 is built from 14 residues. CDR3 nucleotides: TGTGCCAGCAGTTACGAGGGCTCTGGAAACACCATATATTTT. Translated, it gives CASSYEGSGNTIYF.

V is TRBV27 and J is TRBJ1-4; D is perhaps TRBD1 (6 bases). In germline, CDR1 is MNHEY, CDR2 SMNVEV (reference sequence). V lost 4 bases and J 0 bases, leaving 12 bases between the germline ends. The length of the CDR3 is 16 residues. CDR3 bases: TGTGCCAGCAGTTCGGACAGACATGCAACTAATGAAAAACTGTTTTTT. It translates to CASSSDRHATNEKLFF.

This clone was picked up a small number of times. The J gene is TRBJ1-6, the V gene TRBV9, with a weak D call TRBD1 (5 bases). Germline V gives CDR1 SGDLS, CDR2 YYNGEE. CDR3 length equals 15 residues. Trimming took off 6 bases at V and 9 bases at J, with 19 bases between the two ends. CDR3 sequence: CASNEAGTPSSPLHF. In nucleotides, the CDR3 is TGTGCCAGCAATGAGGCCGGGACTCCGAGTTCACCCCTCCACTTT. The full variable domain, its missing parts supplied by reference TRBV9 and TRBJ1-6, is DSGVTQTPKHLITATGQRVTLRCSPRSGDLSVYWYQQSLDQGLQFLIQYYNGEERAKGNILERFSAQQFPDLHSELNLSSLELGDSALYFCASNEAGTPSSPLHFGNGTRLTVT.

V is TRBV9 and J is TRBJ1-1; maybe TRBD1 (5 bases). The V end was cut by 2 bases, the J end by 10 bases, with 21 bases between. Per the germline V gene, CDR1 is SGDLS and CDR2 is YYNGEE. This CDR3 spans 15 amino acids. CDR3 sequence reads: CASSVLDRGNLGAFF. As DNA, the CDR3 is TGTGCCAGCAGCGTCTTGGACCGGGGGAATTTAGGAGCTTTCTTT.